The clone carrying this TCR beta chain has ten or more counts. Its antigen is not known. Constant-segment primers were used for 5'RACE, and the resulting TCR alpha and TCR beta cDNA libraries carried sample barcodes and UMIs. TCRdb redid the calling of the 5' RACE reads with MiXCR, one entry per CDR3 protein. Seen here are approximately 200,000 distinct CDR3 sequences, 16% observed once, and the top ten hold approximately 2.2%. This sample stems from a study of T-cell memory formation after mild COVID-19. The germline CDR1 and CDR2 sequences are SGHDT and YYEEEE. CDR3 length: 14 residues. Germline trimming cut 2 bases from V and 0 bases from J; bases unmatched to any gene: 2. Findings of the study overall: Clones that shrank (day 15 to 85) were balanced CD4/CD8, whereas later expanders leaned CD4+. CD8+ contracting clones occupied EMRA, while CD4+ ones occupied mainly CM and EM. Nothing showed for sure that second-wave clones peaking on day 37 were SARS-CoV-2 specific.

The chain combines TRBV5-6 with TRBJ2-7; TRBD1 matches 7 bases. The sample comprised PBMCs or a T cell subset sorted from them (not recorded which). The receptor was derived from an adult woman who had mild COVID-19 (a few samples of this study predate the infection). Cell type and time point are not known. The CDR3 coding sequence is TGTGCCAGCAGCTTCCGGACAGGCTCCTACGAGCAGTACTTC. Residues: CASSFRTGSYEQYF.